This T cell receptor (beta chain) was captured in a study of radiotherapy plus CTLA-4 blockade in lung cancer. About the research overall: Objective response rate was 18%; disease control rate, about 28%.

In germline, CDR1 is LGHNA, CDR2 YSLEER. The CDR3 sequence is 14 residues long. V lost 0 bases and J lost 7; bases outside the gene matches: 4. Notes on this clone: Its antigen remains unknown.

Study results and caveats: Reported findings show early blood T cell clone dynamics, with interferon-beta, best predicted response.

The repertoire was sequenced with immunoSEQ multiplex PCR; TCRdb's copy has only in-frame clones and lacks some. The sample shows tens of thousands of clones, roughly 70% of them seen only once. This sequence joins TRBV4-3 and TRBJ2-7, with TRBD2 matching 9 bases. The sequence was obtained from a human donor with non-small cell lung cancer whose response to radiotherapy plus ipilimumab could not be evaluated. Sequences were derived from peripheral blood, sampled from a patient treated with radiotherapy plus ipilimumab. This chain's CDR3 is CASSQDGGRGEQYF. CDR3 DNA sequence: TGCGCCAGCAGCCAAGATGGCGGGAGGGGGGAGCAGTACTTC.